Listed here is a single T cell receptor (beta chain). The target antigen is unknown. The sample is drawn from a study of Tregs in tolerant kidney transplant recipients. Overall study findings and caveats: The small number of patients limits these findings pending further validation.

The data were produced by immunoSEQ multiplex PCR, yet TCRdb's version contains in-frame clones alone and is incomplete. The sample holds fewer than 80,000 clones, approximately 98% seen once. Thawed PBMCs were rested overnight at 37°C with around 180 IU/ml IL-2 before regulatory T cell sorting. V was shortened by 6 bases and J by 3 bases, with 15 bases between the two germline ends. CDR1 and CDR2 from the germline V gene are SGHRS and YFSETQ. CDR3 length: 15 residues. The sequence was collected from a human donor who received a combined kidney and bone marrow transplant. This sample comprised Tregs from blood, obtained before the transplant. This sequence joins TRBV5-1 and TRBJ2-2, with D maybe TRBD2 (7 bases). The CDR3 DNA reads as TGCGCCAGCACCCTCGTGGGGGGGCACACCGGGGAGCTGTTTTTT. Translating it yields CASTLVGGHTGELFF.